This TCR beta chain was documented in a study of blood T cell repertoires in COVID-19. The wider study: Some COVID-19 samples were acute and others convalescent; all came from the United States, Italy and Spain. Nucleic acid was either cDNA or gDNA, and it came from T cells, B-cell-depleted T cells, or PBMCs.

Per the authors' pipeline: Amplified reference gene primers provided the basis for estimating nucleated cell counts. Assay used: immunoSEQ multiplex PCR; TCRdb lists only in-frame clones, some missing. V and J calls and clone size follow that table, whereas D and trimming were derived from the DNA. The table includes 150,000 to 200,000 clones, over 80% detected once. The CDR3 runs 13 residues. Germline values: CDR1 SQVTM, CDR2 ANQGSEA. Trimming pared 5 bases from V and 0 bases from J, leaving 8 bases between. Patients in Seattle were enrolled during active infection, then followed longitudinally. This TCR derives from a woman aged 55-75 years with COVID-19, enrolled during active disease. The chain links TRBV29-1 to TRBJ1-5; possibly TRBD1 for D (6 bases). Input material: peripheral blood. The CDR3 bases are TGCAGCGTTAGGACAGATAGCAATCAGCCCCAGCATTTT. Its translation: CSVRTDSNQPQHF.